The sequence of this TCR beta chain was determined in a study of cytomegalovirus exposure and HLA in healthy donors. Study-level points and caveats: Association of 16,951 TCR beta sequences with HLA alleles was found at 0.05 false discovery rate in a later analysis. Relative to equally common others, HLA-associated TCR beta chains showed greater clonal expansion in a later analysis.

It was with 60 Vbeta and 13 Jbeta primers that the PCR ran. Produced via immunoSEQ multiplex PCR; TCRdb's table is partial and in-frame only. This sample has about 190,000 clones, with approximately 80% found just once. There are a few counts of this clone. Its antigen remains unknown. The sequencing sample was made of PBMCs. The TCR sequence derives from a woman younger than 45 in good health and CMV-seropositive.

The CDR3 region has the DNA TGTGCCAGCAACCGGGGGGCCACTGAAGCTTTCTTT. Its protein product is CASNRGATEAFF. J is TRBJ1-1 and V is TRBV21-1. TRBV21-1 is an annotated pseudogene. This CDR3 region has 12 residues.